These 5 T cell receptor beta chains share one sample of origin, sequenced in a study of cytomegalovirus exposure and HLA in healthy donors. Primers included in the PCR were 60 Vbeta and 13 Jbeta primers. This table comes from immunoSEQ multiplex PCR, and its TCRdb copy is limited to in-frame clones, with some not included. The top ten hold approximately 1.7% of the sample, which has 95,000 to 110,000 clones, roughly 78% seen once. The material sequenced was PBMCs. Receptors originate from a woman in her 40s in good health and CMV-seronegative.

The V gene is TRBV9, the J gene TRBJ2-1; TRBD2 agrees at 14 bases. The CDR3 length is 18 residues. Trimming at V came to 0 bases and at J to 0 bases, leaving 2 bases not matched to a gene. CDR1 and CDR2 from the germline V gene are SGDLS and YYNGEE. The CDR3 DNA follows: TGTGCCAGCAGCGTAGGACTAGCGGGAGGGTACTCCTACAATGAGCAGTTCTTC. As protein: CASSVGLAGGYSYNEQFF.

This clone was detected once. The chain combines TRBV18 with TRBJ1-2; 7 positions agree with TRBD1. The CDR3 contains 12 residues. V lost 5 bases, J lost 6 bases, and 3 bases stayed unmatched. Germline V gives CDR1 KGHSH, CDR2 LQKENI. For the CDR3, the DNA is TGTGCCAGCTCAAGGCAGGGGGATGGCTACACCTTC. The encoded protein is CASSRQGDGYTF.

This clone occurred a few times. The chain joins TRBV2 to TRBJ2-7, with 8 bases fitting TRBD1. The CDR3 spans 15 residues. The germline CDR1 and CDR2 sequences are SNHLY and FYNNEI. With V trimmed by 8 bases and J by 5 bases, 14 bases remained unmatched. CDR3: CASSGGDRPIDEQYF. DNA of the CDR3: TGTGCCAGCTCTGGTGGGGACAGGCCTATCGACGAGCAGTACTTC.

J is TRBJ2-5 and V is TRBV30; 7 nucleotides match TRBD2. CDR1 and CDR2 (germline): GTSNPN, SVGIG (reference sequence). The CDR3 has 15 amino acids. V was pared by 0 bases and J by 12 bases, with 16 bases of the junction left unmatched. This CDR3 is CAWSVPLAGAPPEYF. CDR3 in DNA: TGTGCCTGGAGTGTACCACTGGCGGGAGCTCCTCCGGAGTACTTC.

This clone was detected a few times. This chain uses TRBV4-1 with TRBJ2-7, with D perhaps TRBD1 (5 bases). Trimming pared 1 base from V and 3 bases from J, leaving 7 bases between. Germline-derived CDR1 and CDR2 are MGHRA and YSYEKL. The CDR3 has 13 residues. The CDR3 DNA is TGCGCCAGCAGCCAAGTGACAGACTACGAGCAGTACTTC. Protein: CASSQVTDYEQYF.